The source of this T cell receptor beta chain is a study of monozygotic twins with inflammatory bowel disease (dated by TCRdb to 2018 to 2020). Notes on the research overall: A total of around 30 monozygotic twin pairs were included in the full study, comprising nine German pairs (four IBD-concordant, five IBD-discordant) and 19 IBD-discordant Danish pairs. The search for disease-associated traits relied mainly on comparing IBD patients with their genetically identical healthy co-twins within discordant pairs. Each individual had, on average, about 151 000 unique TCRalpha sequences and 181 000 unique TCRbeta sequences available for analysis.

Study-wide findings and limitations: The results gave no support for a single strong signal or clonotype linked to IBD. Distinction between different T cell subtypes could not be achieved in the analysis. Background noise and inter-individual variability may have been introduced into the repertoires by the differing immunosuppressive treatments among patients. Concordant and discordant twins showed no difference in repertoire similarity, possibly because of limited statistical power. Compared with healthy twins, IBD patients shared fewer clonotypes with other individuals, and the difference was most pronounced in patients with signs of disease activity. A decrease in TCRbeta repertoire diversity, as measured by inverse Simpson index, was observed in IBD patients compared with their healthy co-twins.

CDR1 and CDR2 were assigned from the germline V gene (reference sequence) as DFQATT and SNEGSKA. CDR3 length: 13 amino acids, cysteine to phenylalanine. DNA for this receptor is not on file. Libraries were built with 5' RACE. The input for every TCR library was around 4,000 ng of total RNA. For each sample, cDNA was synthesized in eight separate reactions using SMARTScribe reverse transcriptase. During cDNA synthesis, template switching introduced unique molecular identifiers that contained a 6-nucleotide sample barcode. Amplification of TCRalpha and TCRbeta cDNA involved two nested PCRs of 16 and 9 cycles, and each PCR was followed by bead purification. Before amplification, the cDNA was treated with uracil DNA-glycosylase and purified using the QIAquick PCR purification kit. The second PCR added Illumina TruSeq-compatible adapters along with sample-specific barcodes. TapeStation and Qubit were used to check library quality and concentration, and 4 to 6 ng of each library was pooled. Pooled libraries were sequenced on an Illumina HiSeq2500 single-index Rapid Run with 2 x 100 bp reads and custom sequencing primers. For the original study's pipeline: UMI-based consensus assembly with MiGEC version 1.2.6 was used to correct PCR and sequencing errors. MiXCR version 2.1.1 was used for V(D)J alignment, clonotype assembly and CDR3 extraction. To normalise gene usage, clonotype sharing and MAIT/NKT TCR abundance, the analysis used the top 1000, 10 000 and 20 000 clonotypes per sample. Diversity was computed as the inverse Simpson index with the vegan R package after downsampling to 27 000 UMIs. Statistical testing used paired Mann-Whitney U tests on the discordant twin pairs and applied Benjamini-Hochberg correction for multiple testing. Reprocessed by TCRdb, the reads give a single entry per CDR3 protein sequence, without DNA. These V and J calls derive from TCRdb rather than the authors' analysis. The data table for this sample lists approximately 150,000 distinct CDR3 sequences. Together, the top ten hold 6% to 9.5% of the sample.

From each donor, an approximately 2.5 ml peripheral blood sample was collected into PAXgene tubes and kept at -80 degrees C. Total RNA was isolated from whole blood with the PAXgene blood miRNA kit on an automated QIAcube, without T cell sorting. Deep TCRalpha and TCRbeta repertoire profiling with unique molecular barcoding was performed on peripheral blood of monozygotic twin pairs concordant or discordant for inflammatory bowel disease. Smoking habits were recorded for all twin pairs, and individuals were classified as current, former or never smokers. Regarding this clonotype: Its antigen has not been determined.

This TCR came from a human donor with ulcerative colitis or Crohn's disease, or a healthy co-twin of an affected twin (not recorded which). The sequencing sample was made of blood. The rearranged segments are TRBV20-1 and TRBJ2-5. The CDR3 in this case is CSARKQYQETQYF.